The subject of this entry is one TCR beta chain. This record belongs to a study of blood T cell repertoires in COVID-19. Study summary: Researchers got acute and convalescent COVID-19 samples from the United States, Italy and Spain. PBMCs, B-cell-depleted T cells, or T cells were the source of the cDNA or gDNA that made up the material.

V was pared by 4 bases and J by 2 bases, with 11 bases between. Germline lookup yields CDR1 SGHDT and CDR2 YYEEEE. The CDR3 spans 14 residues. Per the study methods: Reference gene primer amplification gave estimated nucleated cell counts. Assay used: immunoSEQ multiplex PCR; TCRdb lists only in-frame clones, some missing. The V and J calls and clone size are taken from that table; D and trimming were inferred from the DNA. Of roughly 200,000 clones listed, around 85% are singletons. The J gene is TRBJ2-3, the V gene TRBV5-6; the D gene is possibly TRBD2 (6 bases). The sample consisted of peripheral blood. The TCR sequence derives from a human donor with active or convalescent COVID-19. The donor label of this sample is uncertain. CDR3 in amino acids: CASSLGLPTDTQYF. CDR3 nucleotides: TGTGCCAGCAGCCTGGGACTTCCCACAGATACGCAGTATTTT.